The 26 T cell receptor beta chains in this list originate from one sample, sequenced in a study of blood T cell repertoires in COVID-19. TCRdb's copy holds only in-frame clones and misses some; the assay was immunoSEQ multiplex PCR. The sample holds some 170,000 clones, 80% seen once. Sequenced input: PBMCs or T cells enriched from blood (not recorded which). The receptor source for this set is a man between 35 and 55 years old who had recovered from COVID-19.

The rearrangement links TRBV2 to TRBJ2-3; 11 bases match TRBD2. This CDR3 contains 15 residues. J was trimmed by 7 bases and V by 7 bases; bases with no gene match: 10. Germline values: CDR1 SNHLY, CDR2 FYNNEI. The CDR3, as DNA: TGTGCCAGCACCTCACTAGCGGGGGTTCGGAATACGCAGTATTTT. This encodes CASTSLAGVRNTQYF.

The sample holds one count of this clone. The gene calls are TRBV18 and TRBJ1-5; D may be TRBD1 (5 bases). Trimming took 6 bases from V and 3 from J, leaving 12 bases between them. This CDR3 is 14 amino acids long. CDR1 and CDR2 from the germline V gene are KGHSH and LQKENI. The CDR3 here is CASSPRGNNQPQHF. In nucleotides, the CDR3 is TGTGCCAGCTCTCCCCGGGGGAACAATCAGCCCCAGCATTTT.

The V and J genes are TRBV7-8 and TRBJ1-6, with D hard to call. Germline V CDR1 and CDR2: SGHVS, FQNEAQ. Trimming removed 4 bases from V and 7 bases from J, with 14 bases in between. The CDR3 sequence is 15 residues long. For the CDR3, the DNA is TGTGCCAGCAGCTCCGCGGAGGGTCCAAATTCACCCCTCCACTTT. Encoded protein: CASSSAEGPNSPLHF.

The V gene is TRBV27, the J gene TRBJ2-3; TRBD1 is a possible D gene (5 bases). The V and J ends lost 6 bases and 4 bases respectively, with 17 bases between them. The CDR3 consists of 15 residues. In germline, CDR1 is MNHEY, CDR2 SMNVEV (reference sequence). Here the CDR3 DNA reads TGTGCCAGCAGCCGACGGCAGGGAAGAGCAGATACGCAGTATTTT. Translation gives CASSRRQGRADTQYF.

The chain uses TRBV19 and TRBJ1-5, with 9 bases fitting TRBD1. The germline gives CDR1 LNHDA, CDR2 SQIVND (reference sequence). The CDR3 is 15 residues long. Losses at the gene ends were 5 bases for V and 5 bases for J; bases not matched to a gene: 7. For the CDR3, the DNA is TGTGCCAGTAGTGCCTTGGGACAGGGACATCAGCCCCAGCATTTT. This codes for CASSALGQGHQPQHF.

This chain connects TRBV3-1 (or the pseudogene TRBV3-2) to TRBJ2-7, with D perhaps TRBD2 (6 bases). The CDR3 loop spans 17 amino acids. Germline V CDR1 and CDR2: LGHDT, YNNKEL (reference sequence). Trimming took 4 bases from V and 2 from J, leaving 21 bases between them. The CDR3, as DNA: TGTGCCAGCAGCCCCGATCCGGGACTCCGGGGGACCTACGAGCAGTACTTC. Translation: CASSPDPGLRGTYEQYF.

The CDR3 sequence is CASSPDSYTQYF. In nucleotides, the CDR3 is TGTGCCAGCAGCCCGGACTCCTATACGCAGTATTTT. The rearrangement joins TRBV11-2 to TRBJ2-3, with a tentative D call TRBD2 (5 bases). V was cut by 5 bases and J by 7 bases, with 10 bases left in between. This CDR3 comprises 12 residues. CDR1 and CDR2 from the germline V gene are SGHAT and FQNNGV.

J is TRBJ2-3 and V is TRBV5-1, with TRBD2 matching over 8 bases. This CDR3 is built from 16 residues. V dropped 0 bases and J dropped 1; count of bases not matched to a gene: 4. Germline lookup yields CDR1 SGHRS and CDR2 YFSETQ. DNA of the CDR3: TGCGCCAGCAGCTTGGCGAGCGGGGGCGGCACAGATACGCAGTATTTT. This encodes CASSLASGGGTDTQYF.

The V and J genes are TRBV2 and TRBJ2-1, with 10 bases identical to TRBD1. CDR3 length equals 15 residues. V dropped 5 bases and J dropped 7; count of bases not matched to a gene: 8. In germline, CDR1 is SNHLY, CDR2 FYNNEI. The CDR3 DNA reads TGTGCCAGCAGTCGACAGGGGGCCTTTACAAATGAGCAGTTCTTC. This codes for CASSRQGAFTNEQFF.

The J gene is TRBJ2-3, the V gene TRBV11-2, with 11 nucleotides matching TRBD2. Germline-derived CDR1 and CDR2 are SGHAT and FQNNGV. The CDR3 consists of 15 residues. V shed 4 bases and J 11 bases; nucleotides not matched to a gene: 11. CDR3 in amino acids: CASSSLGLAGSQQYF. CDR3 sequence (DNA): TGTGCCAGCAGCTCGCTAGGACTAGCGGGCTCTCAGCAGTATTTT.

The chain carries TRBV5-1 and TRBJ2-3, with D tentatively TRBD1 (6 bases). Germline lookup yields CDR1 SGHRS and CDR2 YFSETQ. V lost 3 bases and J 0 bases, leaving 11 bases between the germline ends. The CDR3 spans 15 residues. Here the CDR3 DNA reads TGCGCCAGCAGCTCCAGGGGCTCGAGCACAGATACGCAGTATTTT. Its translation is CASSSRGSSTDTQYF.

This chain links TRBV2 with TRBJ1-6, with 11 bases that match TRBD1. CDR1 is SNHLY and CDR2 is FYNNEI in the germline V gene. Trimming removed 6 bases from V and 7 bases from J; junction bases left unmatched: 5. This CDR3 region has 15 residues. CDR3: CASRGQGAQNSPLHF. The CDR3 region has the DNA TGTGCCAGCAGAGGACAGGGGGCGCAGAATTCACCCCTCCACTTT.

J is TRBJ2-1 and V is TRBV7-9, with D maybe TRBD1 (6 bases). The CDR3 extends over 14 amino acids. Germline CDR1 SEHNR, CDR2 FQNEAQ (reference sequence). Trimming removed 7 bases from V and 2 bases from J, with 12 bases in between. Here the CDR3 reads CASNGDTTYNEQFF. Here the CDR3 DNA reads TGTGCCAGCAACGGGGACACTACCTACAATGAGCAGTTCTTC.

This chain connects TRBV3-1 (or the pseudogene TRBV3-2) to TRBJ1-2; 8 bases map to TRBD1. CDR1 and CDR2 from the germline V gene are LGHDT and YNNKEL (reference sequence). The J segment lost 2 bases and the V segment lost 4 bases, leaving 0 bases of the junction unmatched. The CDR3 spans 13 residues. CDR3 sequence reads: CASSRQGNYGYTF. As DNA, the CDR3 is TGTGCCAGCAGCCGACAGGGGAACTATGGCTACACCTTC.

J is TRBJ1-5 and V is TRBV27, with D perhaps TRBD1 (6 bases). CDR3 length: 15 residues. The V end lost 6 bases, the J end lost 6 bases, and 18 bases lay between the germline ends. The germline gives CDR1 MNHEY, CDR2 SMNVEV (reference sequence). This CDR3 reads CASSASSGGGQPQHF. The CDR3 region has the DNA TGTGCCAGCAGCGCAAGTTCGGGGGGCGGTCAGCCCCAGCATTTT.

CDR3 sequence: CASGTGGTDTQYF. The CDR3 DNA reads as TGTGCCAGCGGGACAGGGGGCACAGATACGCAGTATTTT. The V gene is TRBV7-3, the J gene TRBJ2-3; TRBD1 matches 10 bases. Germline V CDR1 and CDR2: SGHTA, FQGTGA. V was pared by 8 bases and J by 1 base, with 0 bases of the junction left unmatched. The CDR3 contains 13 residues.

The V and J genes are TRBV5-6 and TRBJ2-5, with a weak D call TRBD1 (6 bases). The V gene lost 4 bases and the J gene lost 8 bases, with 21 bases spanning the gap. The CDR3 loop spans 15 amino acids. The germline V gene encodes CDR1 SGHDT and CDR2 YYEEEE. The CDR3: CASSPRTDRRGTQYF. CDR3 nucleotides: TGTGCCAGCAGCCCGCGGACGGACCGCAGGGGAACCCAGTACTTC.

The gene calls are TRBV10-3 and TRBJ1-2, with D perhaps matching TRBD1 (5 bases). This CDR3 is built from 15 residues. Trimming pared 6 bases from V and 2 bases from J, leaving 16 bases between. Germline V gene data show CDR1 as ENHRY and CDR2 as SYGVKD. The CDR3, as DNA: TGTGCCATCAGGGACAAAGACAGTCTAAACTATGGCTACACCTTC. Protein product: CAIRDKDSLNYGYTF.

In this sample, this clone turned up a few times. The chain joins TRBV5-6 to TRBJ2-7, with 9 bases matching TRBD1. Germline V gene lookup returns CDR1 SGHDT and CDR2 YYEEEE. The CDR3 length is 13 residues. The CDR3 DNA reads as TGTGCCAGCAGCACATCGGGGACAGGGCCCGCAGGCGTC. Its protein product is CASSTSGTGPAGV.

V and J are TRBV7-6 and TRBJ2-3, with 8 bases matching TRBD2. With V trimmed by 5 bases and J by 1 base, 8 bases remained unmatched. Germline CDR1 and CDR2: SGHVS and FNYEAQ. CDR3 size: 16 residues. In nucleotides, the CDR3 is TGTGCCAGCAGCCCGGATGGGACTAGAGGCACAGATACGCAGTATTTT. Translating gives CASSPDGTRGTDTQYF.

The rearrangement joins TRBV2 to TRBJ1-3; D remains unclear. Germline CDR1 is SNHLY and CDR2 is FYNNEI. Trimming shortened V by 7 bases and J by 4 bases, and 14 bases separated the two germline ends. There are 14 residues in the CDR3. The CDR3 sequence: CASTAGRPGNTIYF. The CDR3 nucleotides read TGTGCCAGCACCGCGGGTCGGCCCGGAAACACCATATATTTT.

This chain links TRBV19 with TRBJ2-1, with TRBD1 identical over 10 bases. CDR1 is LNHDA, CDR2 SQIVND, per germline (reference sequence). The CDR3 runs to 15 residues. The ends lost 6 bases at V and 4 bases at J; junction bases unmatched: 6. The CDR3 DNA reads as TGTGCCAGTAGCCCCGGGACAGGGGTATACAATGAGCAGTTCTTC. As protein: CASSPGTGVYNEQFF.

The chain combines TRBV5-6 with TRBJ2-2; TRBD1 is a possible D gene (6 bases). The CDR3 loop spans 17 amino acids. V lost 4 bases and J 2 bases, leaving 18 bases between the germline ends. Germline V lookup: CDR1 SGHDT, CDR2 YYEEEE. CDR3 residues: CASSPPFQGPNTGELFF. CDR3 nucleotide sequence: TGTGCCAGCAGCCCTCCTTTTCAGGGGCCTAACACCGGGGAGCTGTTTTTT.

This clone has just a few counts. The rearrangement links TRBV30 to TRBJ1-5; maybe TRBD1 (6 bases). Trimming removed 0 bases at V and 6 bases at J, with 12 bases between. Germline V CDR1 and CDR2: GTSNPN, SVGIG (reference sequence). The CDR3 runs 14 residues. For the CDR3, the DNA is TGTGCCTGGAGTGTACAGGGAGATGGTCAGCCCCAGCATTTT. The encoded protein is CAWSVQGDGQPQHF.

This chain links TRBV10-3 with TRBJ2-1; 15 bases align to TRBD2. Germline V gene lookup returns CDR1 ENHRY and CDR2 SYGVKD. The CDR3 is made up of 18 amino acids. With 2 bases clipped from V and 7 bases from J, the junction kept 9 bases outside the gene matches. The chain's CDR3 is CAISEHRTSGGETNEQFF. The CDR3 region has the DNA TGTGCCATCAGTGAGCACAGGACTAGCGGGGGGGAAACAAATGAGCAGTTCTTC.

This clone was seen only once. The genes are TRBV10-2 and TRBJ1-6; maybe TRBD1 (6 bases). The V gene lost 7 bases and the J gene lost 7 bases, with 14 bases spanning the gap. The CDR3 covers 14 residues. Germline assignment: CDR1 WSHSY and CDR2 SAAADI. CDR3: CASKQGSNNSPLHF. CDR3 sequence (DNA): TGCGCCAGCAAGCAGGGGTCGAACAATTCACCCCTCCACTTT.